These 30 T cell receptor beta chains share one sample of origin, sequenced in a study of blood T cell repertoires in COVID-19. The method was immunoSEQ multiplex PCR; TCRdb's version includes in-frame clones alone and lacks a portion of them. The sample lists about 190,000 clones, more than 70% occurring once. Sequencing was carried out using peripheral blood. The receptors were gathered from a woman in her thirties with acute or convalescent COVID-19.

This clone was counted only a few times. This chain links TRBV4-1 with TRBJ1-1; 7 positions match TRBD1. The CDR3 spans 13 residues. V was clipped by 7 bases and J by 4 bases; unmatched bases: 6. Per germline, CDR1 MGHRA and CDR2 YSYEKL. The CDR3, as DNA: TGCGCCAGCACTGGGCCAGGGGGCACTGAAGCTTTCTTT. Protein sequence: CASTGPGGTEAFF.

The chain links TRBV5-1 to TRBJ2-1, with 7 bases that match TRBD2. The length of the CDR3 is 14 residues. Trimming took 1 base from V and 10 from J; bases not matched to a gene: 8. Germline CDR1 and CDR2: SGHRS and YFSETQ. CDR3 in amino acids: CASSLLAGVEEQFF. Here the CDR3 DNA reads TGCGCCAGCAGCTTGTTGGCGGGAGTAGAGGAGCAGTTCTTC. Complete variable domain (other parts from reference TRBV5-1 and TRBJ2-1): KAGVTQTPRYLIKTRGQQVTLSCSPISGHRSVSWYQQTPGQGLQFLFEYFSETQRNKGNFPGRFSGRQFSNSRSEMNVSTLELGDSALYLCASSLLAGVEEQFFGPGTRLTVL.

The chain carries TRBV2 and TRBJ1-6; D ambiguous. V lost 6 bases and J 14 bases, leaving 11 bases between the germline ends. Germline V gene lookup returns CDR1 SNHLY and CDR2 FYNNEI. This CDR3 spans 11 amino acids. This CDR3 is CASRGALTLHF. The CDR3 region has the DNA TGTGCCAGCAGGGGAGCTTTGACCCTCCACTTT.

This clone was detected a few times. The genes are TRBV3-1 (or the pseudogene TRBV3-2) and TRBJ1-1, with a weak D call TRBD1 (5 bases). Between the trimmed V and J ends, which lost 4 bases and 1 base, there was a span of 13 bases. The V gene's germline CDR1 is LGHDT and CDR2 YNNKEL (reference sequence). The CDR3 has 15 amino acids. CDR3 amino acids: CASSLSDIPNTEAFF. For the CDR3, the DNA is TGTGCCAGCAGCCTGTCGGACATTCCGAACACTGAAGCTTTCTTT.

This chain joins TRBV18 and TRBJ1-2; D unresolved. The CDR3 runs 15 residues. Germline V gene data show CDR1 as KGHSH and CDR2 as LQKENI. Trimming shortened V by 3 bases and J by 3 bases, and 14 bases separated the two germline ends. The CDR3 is CASSPPGTRDYGYTF. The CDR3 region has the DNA TGTGCCAGCTCACCCCCCGGAACCCGGGACTATGGCTACACCTTC.

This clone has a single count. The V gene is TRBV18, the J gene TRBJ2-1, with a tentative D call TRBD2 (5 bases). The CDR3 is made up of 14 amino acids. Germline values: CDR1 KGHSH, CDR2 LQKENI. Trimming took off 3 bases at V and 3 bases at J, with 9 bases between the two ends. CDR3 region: CASSPVAGYNEQFF. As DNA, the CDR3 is TGTGCCAGCTCACCTGTGGCGGGCTACAATGAGCAGTTCTTC.

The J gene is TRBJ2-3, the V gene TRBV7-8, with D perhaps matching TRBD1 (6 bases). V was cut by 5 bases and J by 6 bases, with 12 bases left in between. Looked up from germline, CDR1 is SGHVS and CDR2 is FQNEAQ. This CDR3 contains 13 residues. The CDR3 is CASSKARGDTQYF. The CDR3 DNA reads TGTGCCAGCAGCAAGGCGAGGGGGGATACGCAGTATTTT.

CDR3 protein: CASSPMGGGRNQPQHF. In DNA form, the CDR3 reads TGTGCCAGTAGTCCCATGGGGGGGGGTCGCAATCAGCCCCAGCATTTT. This chain connects TRBV19 to TRBJ1-5, with D perhaps TRBD1 (5 bases). This CDR3 contains 16 residues. V was shortened by 5 bases and J by 2 bases, with 16 bases between the two germline ends. Germline V gene data show CDR1 as LNHDA and CDR2 as SQIVND (reference sequence). The full variable domain, completed using reference TRBV19 and TRBJ1-5, is DGGITQSPKYLFRKEGQNVTLSCEQNLNHDAMYWYRQDPGQGLRLIYYSQIVNDFQKGDIAEGYSVSREKKESFPLTVTSAQKNPTAFYLCASSPMGGGRNQPQHFGDGTRLSIL.

CDR3 nucleotide sequence: TGTGCCAGCAGCCCCGCCGGGACAGAGGACTACGAGCAGTACTTC. Translating it yields CASSPAGTEDYEQYF. The rearrangement links TRBV7-9 to TRBJ2-7; TRBD1 matches at 7 bases. There are 15 residues in the CDR3. The V gene's germline CDR1 is SEHNR and CDR2 FQNEAQ (reference sequence). J was trimmed by 3 bases and V by 5 bases; bases with no gene match: 10.

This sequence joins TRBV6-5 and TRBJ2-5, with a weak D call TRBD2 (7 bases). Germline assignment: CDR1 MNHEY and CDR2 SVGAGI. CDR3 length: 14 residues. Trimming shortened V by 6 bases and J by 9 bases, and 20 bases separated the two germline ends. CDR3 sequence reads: CASSESGTPGAQYF. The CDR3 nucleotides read TGTGCCAGCAGCGAGAGCGGGACCCCAGGGGCCCAGTACTTC.

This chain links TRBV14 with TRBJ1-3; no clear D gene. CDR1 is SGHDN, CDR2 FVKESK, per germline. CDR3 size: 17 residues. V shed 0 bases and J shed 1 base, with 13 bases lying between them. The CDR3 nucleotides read TGTGCCAGCAGCCAAGATCTTGGGCAGCCTTCTGGAAACACCATATATTTT. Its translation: CASSQDLGQPSGNTIYF.

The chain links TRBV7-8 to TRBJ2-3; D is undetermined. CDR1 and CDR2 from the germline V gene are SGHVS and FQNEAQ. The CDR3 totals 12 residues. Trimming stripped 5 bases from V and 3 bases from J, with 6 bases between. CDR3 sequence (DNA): TGTGCCAGCAGCCGGCGGACAGATACGCAGTATTTT. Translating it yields CASSRRTDTQYF.

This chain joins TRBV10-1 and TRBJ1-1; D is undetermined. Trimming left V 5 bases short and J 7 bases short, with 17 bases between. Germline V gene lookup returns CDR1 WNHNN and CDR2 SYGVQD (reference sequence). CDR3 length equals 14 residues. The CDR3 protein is CASSRGILGHEAFF. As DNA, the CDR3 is TGCGCCAGCAGTCGGGGTATTCTAGGGCATGAAGCTTTCTTT.

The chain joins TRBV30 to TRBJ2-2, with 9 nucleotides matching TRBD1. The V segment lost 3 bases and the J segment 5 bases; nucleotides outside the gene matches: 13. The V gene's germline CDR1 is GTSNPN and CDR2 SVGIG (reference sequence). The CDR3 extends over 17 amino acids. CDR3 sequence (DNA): TGTGCCTGGAGCAGCTTCCGTGGGACAGGGTGGACCGGGGAGCTGTTTTTT. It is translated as CAWSSFRGTGWTGELFF.

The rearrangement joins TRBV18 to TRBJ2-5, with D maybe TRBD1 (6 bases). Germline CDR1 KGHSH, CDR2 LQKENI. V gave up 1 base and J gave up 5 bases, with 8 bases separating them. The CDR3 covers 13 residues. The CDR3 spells CASSPRGRETQYF. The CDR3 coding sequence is TGTGCCAGCTCACCACGGGGGCGGGAGACCCAGTACTTC. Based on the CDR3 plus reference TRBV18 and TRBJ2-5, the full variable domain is NAGVMQNPRHLVRRRGQEARLRCSPMKGHSHVYWYRQLPEEGLKFMVYLQKENIIDESGMPKERFSAEFPKEGPSILRIQQVVRGDSAAYFCASSPRGRETQYFGPGTRLLVL.

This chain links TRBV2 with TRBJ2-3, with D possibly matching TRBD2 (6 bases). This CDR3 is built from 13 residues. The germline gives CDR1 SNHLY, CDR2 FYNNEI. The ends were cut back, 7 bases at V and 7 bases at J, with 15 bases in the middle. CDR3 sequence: CASNPGRDYTQYF. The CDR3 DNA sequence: TGTGCCAGCAACCCGGGCAGGGACTATACGCAGTATTTT.

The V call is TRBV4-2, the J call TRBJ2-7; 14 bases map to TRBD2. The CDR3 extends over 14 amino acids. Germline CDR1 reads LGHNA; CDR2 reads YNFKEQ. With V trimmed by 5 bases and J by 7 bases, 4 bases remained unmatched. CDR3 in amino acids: CASSGTSGSHEQYF. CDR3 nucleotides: TGTGCCAGCAGCGGGACTAGCGGGAGCCATGAGCAGTACTTC.

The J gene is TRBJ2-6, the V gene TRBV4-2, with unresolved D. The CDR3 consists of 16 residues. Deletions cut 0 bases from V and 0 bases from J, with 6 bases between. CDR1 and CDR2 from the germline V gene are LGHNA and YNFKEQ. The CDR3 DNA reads TGTGCCAGCAGCCAAGACAGGAACTCTGGGGCCAACGTCCTGACTTTC. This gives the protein CASSQDRNSGANVLTF.

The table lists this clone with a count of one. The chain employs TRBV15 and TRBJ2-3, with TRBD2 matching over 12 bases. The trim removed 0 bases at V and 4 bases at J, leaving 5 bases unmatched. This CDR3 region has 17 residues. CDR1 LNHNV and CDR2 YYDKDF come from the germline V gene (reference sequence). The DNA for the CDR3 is TGTGCCACCAGCAGAGATCTAGCGGGAGGGCCCCCAGATACGCAGTATTTT. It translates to CATSRDLAGGPPDTQYF.

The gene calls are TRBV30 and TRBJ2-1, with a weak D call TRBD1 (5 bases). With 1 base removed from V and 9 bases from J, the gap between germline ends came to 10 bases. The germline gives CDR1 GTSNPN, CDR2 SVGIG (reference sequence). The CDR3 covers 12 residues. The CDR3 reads CAWSARVGEQFF. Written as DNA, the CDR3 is TGTGCCTGGAGTGCCAGGGTTGGTGAGCAGTTCTTC.

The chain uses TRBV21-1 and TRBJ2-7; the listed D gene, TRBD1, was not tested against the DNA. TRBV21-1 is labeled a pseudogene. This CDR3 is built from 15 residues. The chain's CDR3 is CASSKEQLYSYEQYF. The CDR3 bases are TGTGCCAGCAGCAAGGAACAGCTGTACTCCTACGAGCAGTACTTC.

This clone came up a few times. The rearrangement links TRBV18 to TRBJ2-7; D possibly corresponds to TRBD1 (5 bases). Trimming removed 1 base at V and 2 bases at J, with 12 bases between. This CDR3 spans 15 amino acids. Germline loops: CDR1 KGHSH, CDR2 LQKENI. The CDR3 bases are TGTGCCAGCTCACCACGTTCAGGGTTGCCCTACGAGCAGTACTTC. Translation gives CASSPRSGLPYEQYF.

CDR3 coding DNA: TGTGCCAGCAGCCTCCGGGTCAACTATGGCTACACCTTC. This sequence encodes CASSLRVNYGYTF. This chain links TRBV4-2 with TRBJ1-2; no reliable D call. CDR1 and CDR2 from the germline V gene are LGHNA and YNFKEQ. The CDR3 consists of 13 residues. The V gene lost 4 bases and the J gene lost 2 bases, with 8 bases spanning the gap.

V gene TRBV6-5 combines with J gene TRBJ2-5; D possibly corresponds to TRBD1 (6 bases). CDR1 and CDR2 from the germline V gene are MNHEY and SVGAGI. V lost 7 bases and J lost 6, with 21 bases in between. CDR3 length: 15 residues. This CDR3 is CASKPGTIVWKTQYF. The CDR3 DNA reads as TGTGCCAGCAAACCAGGGACAATCGTTTGGAAGACCCAGTACTTC.

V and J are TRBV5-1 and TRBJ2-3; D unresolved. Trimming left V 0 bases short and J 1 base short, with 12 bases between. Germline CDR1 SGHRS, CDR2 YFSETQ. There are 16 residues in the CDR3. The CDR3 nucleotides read TGCGCCAGCAGCTTGGGCGCAACAGTTGGCACAGATACGCAGTATTTT. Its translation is CASSLGATVGTDTQYF.

CDR3 sequence reads: CASSEREGWNEQYF. CDR3 sequence (DNA): TGTGCCAGCAGTGAAAGGGAGGGGTGGAACGAGCAGTACTTC. This rearrangement joins TRBV2 to TRBJ2-7; TRBD2 agrees at 7 bases. The CDR3 has 14 amino acids. The V gene end was trimmed by 2 bases and the J gene end by 5 bases; junction bases not matched to a gene: 6. Germline-derived CDR1 and CDR2 are SNHLY and FYNNEI.

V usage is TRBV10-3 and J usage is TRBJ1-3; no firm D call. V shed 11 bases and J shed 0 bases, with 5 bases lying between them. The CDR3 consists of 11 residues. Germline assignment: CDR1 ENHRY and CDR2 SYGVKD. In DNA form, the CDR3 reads TGTGCCGCGCACTCTGGAAACACCATATATTTT. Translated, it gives CAAHSGNTIYF.

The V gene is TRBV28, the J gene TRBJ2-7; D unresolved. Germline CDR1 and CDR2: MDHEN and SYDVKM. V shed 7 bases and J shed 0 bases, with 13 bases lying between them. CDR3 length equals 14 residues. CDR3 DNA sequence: TGTGCCAGCACCACCTCTGCGAGCTCCTACGAGCAGTACTTC. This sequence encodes CASTTSASSYEQYF.

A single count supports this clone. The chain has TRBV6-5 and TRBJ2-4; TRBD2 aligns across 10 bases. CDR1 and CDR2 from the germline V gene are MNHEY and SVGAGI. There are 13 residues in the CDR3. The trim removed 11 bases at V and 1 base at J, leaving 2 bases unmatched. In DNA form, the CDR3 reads TGTGCCGCAGCGGGGGGGGCCAAAAACATTCAGTACTTC. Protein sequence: CAAAGGAKNIQYF.

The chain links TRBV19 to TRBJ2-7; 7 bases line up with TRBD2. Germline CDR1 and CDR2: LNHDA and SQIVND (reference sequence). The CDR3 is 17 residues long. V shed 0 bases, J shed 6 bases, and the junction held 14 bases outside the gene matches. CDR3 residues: CASSIDLTWGAGSEQYF. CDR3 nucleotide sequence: TGTGCCAGTAGTATAGATCTAACGTGGGGAGCGGGAAGCGAGCAGTACTTC.